This is a list of T cell receptor beta chains from one sample in a study of graft-versus-host responses after intestinal transplantation. Sequencing was performed with immunoSEQ multiplex PCR; in TCRdb, only in-frame clones are kept and a portion is missing. Altogether 15,000 to 20,000 clones are present, about two fifths being singletons, with the ten largest covering 3.5% to 4.5%. The material sequenced was alloreactive CD8+ T cells from a mixed lymphocyte reaction culture, taken before intestinal transplant. The receptors were gathered from a human patient who received an intestinal transplant. Each CDR3 is given with its conserved first and last residue. Size tells how often a clone was seen (once, few, many) or the class of an expanded clone, and some rows leave it out.

clone size,V gene,CDR3 protein
.,TRBV12-2,CATDRVGQPQHF
.,TRBV11-1,CASSSTSPGINSYEQYF
medium-sized,TRBV4-1,CASRGADTQYF
.,TRBV7-2,CASSLQGYEQYF
.,TRBV18,CASSLRDRGPLVNF
.,TRBV6-1,CASSVAGGSYNEQFF
.,TRBV9,CASSMGYEQYF
few,TRBV27,CASSLSGYEQYF
.,TRBV10-3,CAISESETQYF
once,TRBV6-6,CASSYLNRPTDTQYF
few,TRBV27,CASRLIEGVPDTEAFF
.,TRBV28,CASSFTGLAGYEQYF
few,TRBV10-3,CAIRWAAFYGYTF
.,TRBV5-1,CASSPGDTSYEQYF
.,TRBV12-5,CASGPWTFRDRGRSETQYF
medium-sized,TRBV7-7,CASSPGTSGVYEQYF
few,TRBV12-5,CASADGIEQFF
few,TRBV27,CASSFGGIAYEQYF
.,TRBV19,CASTPGTSGYNEQFF
few,TRBV6-5,CASSYSPYDTSYGYTF
.,TRBV5-1,CASSTVGNEQFF
.,TRBV14,CASSPAYVSTQYF
few,TRBV30,CAWGPPRGLAFF
.,TRBV5-5,CASRSFPWGGRKETQYF
medium-sized,TRBV29-1,CSVEDRGDEQFF
.,TRBV5-3,CASSSRWGVKTQYF
.,TRBV5-1,CASSLAGSSYEQYF
.,TRBV5-5,CASSSPGHGPRIPYEQYF
many,TRBV27,CASSLGGVGFEAFF
.,TRBV28,CASSDTAGNTIYF
.,TRBV9,CASSAGQGFDEQYF
medium-sized,TRBV6-5,CASSYGINTEAFF
.,TRBV18,CASSPANYNEQFF
few,TRBV19,CASSIDEEKLFF
medium-sized,TRBV5-1,CASSHGQGAPEAFF
once,TRBV25-1,CASSIGVEAFF
.,TRBV6-5,CASSLGGYYEQYF
.,TRBV27,CASSNLPLYGHEQYF
medium-sized,TRBV10-1,CASSDSWTNTGELFF
.,TRBV25-1,CASSEGQTYEQYF
few,TRBV4-1,CASSQIVVSYEQYF
.,TRBV29-1,CSVEVVREGSYEQYF
medium-sized,TRBV9,CASSVGGKPYEQYF
.,TRBV7-9,CASSLERGRLETQYF
.,TRBV6-5,CASSWTSENQETQYF
.,TRBV6-5,CASSDGYEQYF
few,TRBV6-6,CASSPLAGDGYEQYF
.,TRBV30,CAWGTDTQYF
.,TRBV9,CASSEPRTGGEETQYF
few,TRBV4-1,CASSQGDSGNEQFF
.,TRBV28,CASKLTSGRSYEQYF
few,TRBV5-1,CASSSGWRGGFIETQYF
medium-sized,TRBV7-9,CASSSPAQETQYF
.,TRBV19,CASSISGYSYNEQFF
few,TRBV5-5,CASSSSTGWAEAFF
.,TRBV7-9,CASSFPGTEAFF
.,TRBV9,CASNPTAAGSYNEQFF
.,TRBV9,CASSPSGSQTGELFF
.,TRBV10-3,CAISLDSSGNTIYF